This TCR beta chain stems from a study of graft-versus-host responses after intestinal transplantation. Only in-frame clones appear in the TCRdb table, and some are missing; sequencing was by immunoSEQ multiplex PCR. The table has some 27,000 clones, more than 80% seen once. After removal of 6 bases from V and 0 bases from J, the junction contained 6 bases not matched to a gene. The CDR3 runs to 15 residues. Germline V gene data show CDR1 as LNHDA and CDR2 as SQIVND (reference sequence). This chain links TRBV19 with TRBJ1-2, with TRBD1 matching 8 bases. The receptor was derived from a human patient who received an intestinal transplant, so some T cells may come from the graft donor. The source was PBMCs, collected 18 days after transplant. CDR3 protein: CASSPDRGANYGYTF. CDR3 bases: TGTGCCAGTAGCCCAGACAGGGGAGCTAACTATGGCTACACCTTC.